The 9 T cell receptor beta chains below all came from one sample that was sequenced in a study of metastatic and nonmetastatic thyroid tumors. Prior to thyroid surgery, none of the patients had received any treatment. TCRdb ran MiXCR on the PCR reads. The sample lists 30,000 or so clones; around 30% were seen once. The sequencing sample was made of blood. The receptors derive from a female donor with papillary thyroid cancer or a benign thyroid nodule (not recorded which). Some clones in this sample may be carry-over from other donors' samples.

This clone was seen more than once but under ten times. The CDR3 bases are TGTGCCAGACTAGCGGGAGCAACTTTCCTCAACTACGAGCAGTACTTC. Its translation is CARLAGATFLNYEQYF. This rearrangement joins TRBV6-1 to TRBJ2-7, with TRBD2 identical over 11 bases. CDR1 MNHNS and CDR2 SASEGT come from the germline V gene. The CDR3 consists of 16 residues. With 9 bases clipped from V and 3 bases from J, the junction kept 13 bases outside the gene matches.

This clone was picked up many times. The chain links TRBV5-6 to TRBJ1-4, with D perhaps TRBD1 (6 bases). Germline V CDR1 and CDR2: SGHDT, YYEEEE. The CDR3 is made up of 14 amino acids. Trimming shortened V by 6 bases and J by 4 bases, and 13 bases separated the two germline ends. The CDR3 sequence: CASTGEGGNEKLFF. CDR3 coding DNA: TGTGCCAGCACAGGGGAGGGGGGTAATGAAAAACTGTTTTTT.

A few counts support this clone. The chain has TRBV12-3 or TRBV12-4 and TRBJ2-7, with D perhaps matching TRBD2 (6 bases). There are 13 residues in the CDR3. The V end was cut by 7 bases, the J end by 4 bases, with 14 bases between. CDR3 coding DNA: TGTGCCAGCAAGCCTGACGGAGGGTACGAGCAGTACTTC. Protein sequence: CASKPDGGYEQYF.

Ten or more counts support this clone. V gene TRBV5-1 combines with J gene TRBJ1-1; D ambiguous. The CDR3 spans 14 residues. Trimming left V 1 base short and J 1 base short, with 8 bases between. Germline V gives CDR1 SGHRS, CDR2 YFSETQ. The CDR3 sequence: CASSLRAGNTEAFF. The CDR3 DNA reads TGCGCCAGCAGCTTGCGCGCCGGGAACACTGAAGCTTTCTTT.

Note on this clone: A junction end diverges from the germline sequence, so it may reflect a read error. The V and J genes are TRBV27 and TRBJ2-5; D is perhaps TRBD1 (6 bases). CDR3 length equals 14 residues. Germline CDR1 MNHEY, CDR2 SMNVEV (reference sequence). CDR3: CASSLSSGQATQYF. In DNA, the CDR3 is TGTGCCAGCAGTTTATCGTCGGGACAAGCGACCCAGTACTTC.

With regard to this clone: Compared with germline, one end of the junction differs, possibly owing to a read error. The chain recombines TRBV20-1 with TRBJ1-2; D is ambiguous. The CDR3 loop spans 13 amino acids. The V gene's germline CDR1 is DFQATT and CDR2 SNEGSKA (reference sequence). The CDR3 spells CSARPVTGKGYTF. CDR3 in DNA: TGCAGTGCTAGACCCGTAACGGGGAAAGGCTACACATTC.

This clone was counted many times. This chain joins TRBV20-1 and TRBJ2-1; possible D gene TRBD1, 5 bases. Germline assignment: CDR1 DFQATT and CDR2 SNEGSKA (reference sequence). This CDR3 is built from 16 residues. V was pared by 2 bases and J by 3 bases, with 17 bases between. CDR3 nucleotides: TGCAGTGCTAGACCAACAAACAGGAGTAACTACAATGAGCAGTTCTTC. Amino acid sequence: CSARPTNRSNYNEQFF.

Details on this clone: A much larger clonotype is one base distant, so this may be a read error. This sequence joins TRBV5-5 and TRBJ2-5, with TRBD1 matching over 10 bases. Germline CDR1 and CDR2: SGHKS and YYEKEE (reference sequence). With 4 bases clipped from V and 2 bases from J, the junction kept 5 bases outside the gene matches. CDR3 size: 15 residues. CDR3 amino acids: CASSLRTGGQETQYF. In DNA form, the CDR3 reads TGTGCCAGCAGCCTACGGACAGGGGGACAAGAGACCCAGTACTTC. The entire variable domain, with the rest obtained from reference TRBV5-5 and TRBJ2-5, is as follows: DAGVTQSPTHLIKTRGQQVTLRCSPISGHKSVSWYQQVLGQGPQFIFQYYEKEERGRGNFPDRFSARQFPNYSSELNVNALLLGDSALYLCASSLRTGGQETQYFGPGTRLLVL.

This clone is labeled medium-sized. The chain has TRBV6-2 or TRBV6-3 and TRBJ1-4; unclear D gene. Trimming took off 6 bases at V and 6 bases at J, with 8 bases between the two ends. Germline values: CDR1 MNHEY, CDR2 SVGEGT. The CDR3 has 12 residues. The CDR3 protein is CASSDGYEKLFF. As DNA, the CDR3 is TGTGCCAGCAGCGACGGTTATGAAAAACTGTTTTTT.